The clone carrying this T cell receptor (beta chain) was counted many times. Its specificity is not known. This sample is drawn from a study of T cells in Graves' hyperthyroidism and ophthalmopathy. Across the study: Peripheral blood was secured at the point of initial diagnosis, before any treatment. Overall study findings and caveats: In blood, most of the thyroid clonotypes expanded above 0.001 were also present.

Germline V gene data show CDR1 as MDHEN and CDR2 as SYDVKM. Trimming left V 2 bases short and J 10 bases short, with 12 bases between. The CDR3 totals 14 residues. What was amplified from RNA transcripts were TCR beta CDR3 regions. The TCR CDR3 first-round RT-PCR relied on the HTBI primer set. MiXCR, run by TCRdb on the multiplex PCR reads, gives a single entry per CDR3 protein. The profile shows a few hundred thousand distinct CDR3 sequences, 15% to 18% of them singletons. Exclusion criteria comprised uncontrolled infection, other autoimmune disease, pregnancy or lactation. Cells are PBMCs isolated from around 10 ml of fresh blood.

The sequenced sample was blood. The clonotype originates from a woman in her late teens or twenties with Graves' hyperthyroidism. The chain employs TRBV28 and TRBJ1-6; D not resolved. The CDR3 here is CASSLTIPGSPLHF. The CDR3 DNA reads TGTGCCAGCAGTTTAACTATTCCGGGCTCACCCCTCCACTTT.